A selection of T cell receptor beta chains follows, all from one sample in a study of cytomegalovirus exposure and HLA in healthy donors. Measured with immunoSEQ multiplex PCR; TCRdb has only the in-frame clones, and not every one. This listing includes some 110,000 clones. Material: PBMCs. These TCRs come from a man in his forties or fifties in good health and CMV-seronegative. CDR3s include the opening cysteine and the closing phenylalanine or tryptophan. D genes are given only for firm matches.

J gene	V gene	D gene	CDR3 protein	CDR3 DNA
TRBJ2-7	TRBV5-1	TRBD2	CASSLLGLDDEQYF	TGCGCCAGCAGCCTACTGGGACTAGACGACGAGCAGTACTTC
TRBJ2-1	TRBV7-8	TRBD1	CASSRTGGVTYNEQFF	TGTGCCAGCAGCCGTACAGGGGGAGTCACCTACAATGAGCAGTTCTTC
TRBJ1-1	TRBV6-6	TRBD1	CASRLGTGVNTEAFF	TGTGCCAGCAGATTAGGGACAGGGGTGAACACTGAAGCTTTCTTT
TRBJ2-7	TRBV6-1	.	CASLRHGPYEQYF	TGTGCCAGCCTTAGACACGGTCCGTACGAGCAGTACTTC
TRBJ2-3	TRBV7-9	TRBD1	CASSSRTGVSTDTQYF	TGTGCCAGCAGCTCTAGGACAGGGGTCAGCACAGATACGCAGTATTTT
TRBJ1-2	TRBV7-3	TRBD1	CASSWGQGYGYTF	TGTGCCAGCAGCTGGGGACAGGGGTATGGCTACACCTTC
TRBJ2-7	TRBV7-8	TRBD1	CASSSEDRGYYEQYF	TGTGCCAGCAGCTCGGAGGACAGGGGATACTACGAGCAGTACTTC
TRBJ1-1	TRBV7-9	.	CASVLPQGLNTEAFF	TGTGCCAGCGTTCTCCCCCAGGGTTTGAACACTGAAGCTTTCTTT
TRBJ2-5	TRBV11-1	TRBD1	CASSLDRGVQETQYF	TGTGCCAGCAGCTTAGACAGGGGGGTCCAAGAGACCCAGTACTTC
TRBJ1-2	TRBV6-1	.	CASRERGYGYTF	TGTGCCAGCAGAGAAAGGGGGTATGGCTACACCTTC
TRBJ1-6	TRBV15	.	CATSSRRENSPLHF	TGTGCCACCAGCAGCCGACGGGAGAATTCACCCCTCCACTTT
TRBJ2-7	TRBV6-6	.	CASTQSPGIYEQYF	TGTGCCAGCACCCAATCCCCAGGGATATACGAGCAGTACTTC
TRBJ1-5	TRBV5-1	.	CASSLEGRDQPQHF	TGCGCCAGCAGCTTGGAGGGGCGCGATCAACCCCAGCATTTT
TRBJ1-1	TRBV7-2	.	CASNYFRDYTEAFF	TGTGCCAGCAACTACTTCCGGGACTACACTGAAGCTTTCTTT
TRBJ2-2	TRBV11-3	TRBD2	CASSLLAGDNTGELFF	TGTGCCAGCAGCCTACTAGCGGGAGATAACACCGGGGAGCTGTTTTTT
TRBJ2-3	TRBV15	.	CATSRDGRDTQYF	TGTGCCACCAGCAGAGATGGTAGAGATACGCAGTATTTT
TRBJ1-2	TRBV6-5	TRBD1	CASSYSGQRGYTF	TGTGCCAGCAGTTACTCGGGACAGCGGGGCTACACCTTC